These T cell receptor beta chains were read from a single sample in a study of shared clonotypes between healthy human individuals. Repertoires were generated with immunoSEQ multiplex PCR, while TCRdb's copy carries only in-frame clones and drops some. The table includes fewer than 3 million clones, approximately 90% detected once. The sample comprised naive CD4+ T cells from PBMCs. The receptors were sampled from a man between 18 and 35 years old in good health. Some clones in this sample may be carry-over from other donors' samples. The CDR3 runs from the conserved cysteine through the conserved F or W. D genes are given only for firm matches. Clone size is given for some rows only: seen once, a few or many times, or a class if the clone is expanded.

V: TRBV6-5
D: .
J: TRBJ2-5
size: .
DNA: TGTGCCAGCAGGCTTGCCTCGGGGGCCGCCGCGACCCAGTACTTC
CDR3: CASRLASGAAATQYF

V: TRBV29-1
D: TRBD2
J: TRBJ2-3
size: .
DNA: TGCAGCCTTAGGACTAGCGGGAGCACAGATACGCAGTATTTT
CDR3: CSLRTSGSTDTQYF

V: TRBV9
D: .
J: TRBJ2-7
size: .
DNA: TGTGCCAGCAGCCTCACCGGCGTGACCGAGCAGTACTTC
CDR3: CASSLTGVTEQYF

V: TRBV11-1
D: TRBD2
J: TRBJ2-5
size: .
DNA: TGTGCCAGCAGCTTAGGACCAGTCCGGGCTAGCGGAATCCAAGAGACCCAGTACTTC
CDR3: CASSLGPVRASGIQETQYF

V: TRBV7-2
D: TRBD1
J: TRBJ1-1
size: once
DNA: TGTGCCAGCAGCTTAGCCGTAAGGACAGGGGGCGTAACTGAAGCTTTCTTT
CDR3: CASSLAVRTGGVTEAFF

V: TRBV10-3
D: TRBD1
J: TRBJ1-2
size: few
DNA: TGTGCCATCAGTGAGACAGGGGAAGGCTACACCTTC
CDR3: CAISETGEGYTF

V: TRBV7-3
D: TRBD2
J: TRBJ2-7
size: .
DNA: TGTGCCAGCAGCCCCCGAGGGACTAGCGGGACCTACGAGCAGTACTTC
CDR3: CASSPRGTSGTYEQYF

V: TRBV5-1
D: .
J: TRBJ2-7
size: .
DNA: TGCGCCAGCAGCGGGGCCGGGGCGAACTACTACGAGCAGTACTTC
CDR3: CASSGAGANYYEQYF

V: TRBV9
D: TRBD2
J: TRBJ2-3
size: .
DNA: TGTGCCAGCAGCGCGGATCCGGGACTAGCGGGAGTCAGCACAGATACGCAGTATTTT
CDR3: CASSADPGLAGVSTDTQYF

V: TRBV7-9
D: .
J: TRBJ1-5
size: few
DNA: TGTGCCAGCAGCTTAGATGGTGATTCGAATCAGCCCCAGCATTTT
CDR3: CASSLDGDSNQPQHF

V: TRBV7-2
D: .
J: TRBJ1-3
size: .
DNA: TGTGCCAGCAGCTTACCCAAAAATACATTCAAGGGAAACACCATATATTTT
CDR3: CASSLPKNTFKGNTIYF

V: TRBV11-2
D: .
J: TRBJ2-1
size: .
DNA: TGTGCCAGCAGCTTAATAGGAGGAGCTTCTGTAAGGAATGAGCAGTTCTTC
CDR3: CASSLIGGASVRNEQFF

V: TRBV10-1
D: .
J: TRBJ2-6
size: .
DNA: TGCGCCAGCAGTGAGACAAACACCAGGGGCAACGTCCTGACTTTC
CDR3: CASSETNTRGNVLTF

V: TRBV4-1
D: TRBD1
J: TRBJ1-4
size: .
DNA: TGCGCCAGCAGCCAGGACAGGGCCTATAATGAAAAACTGTTTTTT
CDR3: CASSQDRAYNEKLFF

V: TRBV9
D: TRBD2
J: TRBJ2-5
size: .
DNA: TGTGCCAGCAGCGTAGGAGTAGCGGGACAAGAGACCCAGTACTTC
CDR3: CASSVGVAGQETQYF

V: TRBV28
D: .
J: TRBJ2-7
size: .
DNA: TGTGCCAGCAGGGCGAGGACGTATAACTACGAGCAGTACTTC
CDR3: CASRARTYNYEQYF

V: TRBV23-1
D: .
J: TRBJ2-2
size: .
DNA: TGCGCCAGCAGTCAAGACAAGCCCACCGGGGAGCTGTTTTTT
CDR3: CASSQDKPTGELFF